This TCR beta chain is drawn from a study of T-cell memory formation after mild COVID-19. General study points: Clones shrinking between day 15 and 85 showed a balanced CD4/CD8 split, and those that grew later tilted toward CD4+.

There are a few counts of this clonotype. Its antigen is currently unknown. Each CDR3 protein is one row after TCRdb ran MiXCR on the 5' RACE reads. Here the sample spans around 200,000 distinct CDR3 sequences, around 30% being singletons. The V and J ends lost 5 bases and 4 bases, in that order; junction bases with no gene match: 8. From germline, CDR1 is MNHEY and CDR2 SVGAGI. CDR3 size: 16 residues. V gene TRBV6-5 combines with J gene TRBJ2-2; 9 bases match TRBD1. Sequenced material: PBMCs or a T cell subset sorted from them (not recorded which). The TCR sequence derives from an adult woman who had mild COVID-19 (a few samples of this study predate the infection). Cell type and time point are not known. DNA for the CDR3: TGTGCCAGCAGTCGCCGGGACAGGGCCCCCACCGGGGAGCTGTTTTTT. Translated, it gives CASSRRDRAPTGELFF.